This entry is about one T cell receptor (beta chain). The record originates from a study of T cell clonotyping in hematopoietic cell transplantation. Clones were read by immunoSEQ multiplex PCR, and TCRdb kept only the in-frame ones, dropping some. Seen here are more than 9,500 clones, around 93% observed once, and the top ten hold 0.6% to 0.85%. CDR1 and CDR2 from the germline V gene are LNHDA and SQIVND (reference sequence). The ends were cut back, 3 bases at V and 3 bases at J, with 8 bases in the middle. The CDR3 is 14 amino acids. Sequencing was performed on peripheral blood mononuclear cells. The source is a woman between 45 and 65 years old in good health. Some clones in this sample may be carry-over from other donors' samples. The J gene is TRBJ2-2, the V gene TRBV19, with D possibly TRBD2 on 5 matching bases. The CDR3, as DNA: TGTGCCAGTAGTATTAGGACTGACACCGGGGAGCTGTTTTTT. Translating gives CASSIRTDTGELFF.